The 22 T cell receptor beta chains reported below all come from one sample, sequenced in a study of OX40 agonist ivuxolimab in advanced cancers. The data were produced by immunoSEQ multiplex PCR, yet TCRdb's version contains in-frame clones alone and is incomplete. This table has about 99,000 clones, 90% to 95% appearing once. The material was CD4+ or CD8+ T cells sorted from blood, obtained in a trial of the OX40 agonist ivuxolimab. These receptors were obtained from an adult with an advanced solid tumor such as melanoma, head and neck, liver or kidney cancer.

V gene TRBV5-1 combines with J gene TRBJ2-1; 15 bases are shared with TRBD2. The CDR3 contains 19 residues. Germline assignment: CDR1 SGHRS and CDR2 YFSETQ. J was trimmed by 7 bases and V by 4 bases; bases with no gene match: 15. The CDR3: CASSVDITGTSGRSNEQFF. CDR3 coding DNA: TGCGCCAGCAGCGTTGATATCACCGGGACTAGCGGGAGGAGTAATGAGCAGTTCTTC.

This chain connects TRBV4-3 to TRBJ2-3; 12 bases align to TRBD1. Unmatched junction bases numbered 7, after V lost 0 bases and J lost 6 bases. In germline, CDR1 is LGHNA, CDR2 YSLEER. There are 17 residues in the CDR3. For the CDR3, the DNA is TGCGCCAGCAGCCAAGAGGTGGGGACAGGGGGCGGGGATACGCAGTATTTT. Encoded protein: CASSQEVGTGGGDTQYF.

The CDR3 loop reads CASSTRTGRSGLAKNIQYF. CDR3 DNA: TGTGCCAGCTCTACAAGGACAGGGAGAAGCGGACTAGCCAAAAACATTCAGTACTTC. The genes are TRBV18 and TRBJ2-4; the match to TRBD1 covers 8 bases. J was trimmed by 0 bases and V by 6 bases; bases with no gene match: 16. Germline CDR1 KGHSH, CDR2 LQKENI. The CDR3 is 19 residues long.

This chain joins TRBV13 and TRBJ2-6, with 10 bases aligning to TRBD1. Germline V CDR1 and CDR2: PRHDT, FYEKMQ (reference sequence). CDR3 length: 17 residues. J lost 0 bases, V lost 4 bases, and 3 bases had no gene match. The CDR3 DNA reads TGTGCCAGCAGCTCGACAGGGGGCTTCTCTGGGGCCAACGTCCTGACTTTC. It encodes CASSSTGGFSGANVLTF.

The chain couples TRBV10-3 to TRBJ2-5; D gene uncertain. Per germline, CDR1 ENHRY and CDR2 SYGVKD. V was shortened by 0 bases and J by 5 bases, with 7 bases between the two germline ends. The CDR3 is 13 amino acids. The CDR3 sequence is CAISESFQETQYF. For the CDR3, the DNA is TGTGCCATCAGTGAGTCTTTCCAGGAGACCCAGTACTTC.

The CDR3 protein is CASSQGASNTGELFF. CDR3 nucleotide sequence: TGTGCCAGCAGCCAGGGGGCCTCGAACACCGGGGAGCTGTTTTTT. V gene TRBV6-5 combines with J gene TRBJ2-2, with 8 bases identical to TRBD1. With 6 bases clipped from V and 0 bases from J, the junction kept 3 bases outside the gene matches. This CDR3 comprises 15 residues. Germline CDR1 and CDR2: MNHEY and SVGAGI.

The chain uses TRBV29-1 and TRBJ1-5, with 10 bases aligning to TRBD1. Germline V gene lookup returns CDR1 SQVTM and CDR2 ANQGSEA. The V segment lost 7 bases and the J segment 0 bases; nucleotides outside the gene matches: 3. The CDR3 has 14 amino acids. The CDR3 is CSAGQGTSNQPQHF. The DNA for the CDR3 is TGCAGCGCGGGACAGGGGACTAGCAATCAGCCCCAGCATTTT.

The chain recombines TRBV7-6 with TRBJ2-3; D not resolved. CDR1 and CDR2 from the germline V gene are SGHVS and FNYEAQ. This CDR3 comprises 15 residues. The V end was cut by 4 bases, the J end by 4 bases, with 15 bases between. In DNA, the CDR3 is TGTGCCAGCAGCTCCGGACCGGCTCCCCCAGATACGCAGTATTTT. Residues: CASSSGPAPPDTQYF.

J is TRBJ2-7 and V is TRBV27; D is possibly TRBD2 (5 bases). Trimming stripped 5 bases from V and 0 bases from J, with 14 bases between. Germline V gives CDR1 MNHEY, CDR2 SMNVEV (reference sequence). CDR3 length: 15 residues. CDR3 residues: CASSTQEDLSYEQYF. CDR3 in DNA: TGTGCCAGCAGTACCCAGGAGGACCTCTCCTACGAGCAGTACTTC.

This chain connects TRBV19 to TRBJ1-1; D uncertain. V shed 6 bases and J shed 0 bases, with 5 bases lying between them. This CDR3 spans 12 amino acids. CDR1 is LNHDA, CDR2 SQIVND, per germline (reference sequence). In DNA form, the CDR3 reads TGTGCCAGTAGATCCCTGAACACTGAAGCTTTCTTT. This codes for CASRSLNTEAFF.

The chain couples TRBV28 to TRBJ2-7; D is undetermined. V was clipped by 6 bases and J by 0 bases, with 12 bases between them. The length of the CDR3 is 14 residues. Germline assignment: CDR1 MDHEN and CDR2 SYDVKM. The DNA of the CDR3 is TGTGCCAGCAGAGCCCCAGGAAGCTCCTACGAGCAGTACTTC. Residues: CASRAPGSSYEQYF.

This sequence joins TRBV7-3 and TRBJ2-5; D is undetermined. The germline CDR1 and CDR2 sequences are SGHTA and FQGTGA. Trimming took off 2 bases at V and 5 bases at J, with 12 bases between the two ends. This CDR3 comprises 14 residues. Here the CDR3 reads CASSLGAPGETQYF. The CDR3 DNA reads as TGTGCCAGCAGCTTAGGAGCCCCCGGGGAGACCCAGTACTTC.

The rearrangement uses TRBV19 and TRBJ2-5, with D perhaps TRBD2 (5 bases). V gave up 1 base and J gave up 5 bases, with 5 bases separating them. This CDR3 is 12 amino acids long. Per germline, CDR1 LNHDA and CDR2 SQIVND (reference sequence). Here the CDR3 DNA reads TGTGCCAGTAGTATAGGAGGGGAGACCCAGTACTTC. The encoded protein is CASSIGGETQYF.

V and J are TRBV21-1 and TRBJ2-1; the listed D gene, TRBD1, was not tested against the DNA. TRBV21-1 represents a pseudogene. CDR3 length: 14 residues. CDR3 in amino acids: CASSADRGLDEQFF. The CDR3 nucleotides read TGTGCCAGCAGCGCAGACAGGGGGTTGGATGAGCAGTTCTTC.

V gene TRBV7-6 combines with J gene TRBJ1-6; TRBD1 matches at 8 bases. Germline V CDR1 and CDR2: SGHVS, FNYEAQ. After removal of 5 bases from V and 6 bases from J, the junction contained 6 bases not matched to a gene. CDR3 length: 15 amino acids. The CDR3 nucleotides are TGTGCCAGCAGCCTGACAGGGGAAGGTAATTCACCCCTCCACTTT. This sequence encodes CASSLTGEGNSPLHF.

This chain joins TRBV28 and TRBJ2-2, with TRBD2 matching 7 bases. This CDR3 comprises 14 residues. V was clipped by 6 bases and J by 3 bases; unmatched bases: 4. CDR1 and CDR2 (germline): MDHEN, SYDVKM. The CDR3 nucleotides read TGTGCCAGCAGGGCGGGAGTGGACACCGGGGAGCTGTTTTTT. Translated: CASRAGVDTGELFF.

The V and J genes are TRBV19 and TRBJ1-5; TRBD1 agrees at 7 bases. The CDR3 spans 13 residues. V was pared by 3 bases and J by 5 bases, with 1 base of the junction left unmatched. Germline CDR1 reads LNHDA; CDR2 reads SQIVND (reference sequence). The CDR3 loop reads CASSIDRDQPQHF. CDR3 nucleotide sequence: TGTGCCAGTAGTATCGACAGGGATCAGCCCCAGCATTTT. Supplemented by reference TRBV19 and TRBJ1-5, the full variable domain reads DGGITQSPKYLFRKEGQNVTLSCEQNLNHDAMYWYRQDPGQGLRLIYYSQIVNDFQKGDIAEGYSVSREKKESFPLTVTSAQKNPTAFYLCASSIDRDQPQHFGDGTRLSIL.

This chain connects TRBV28 to TRBJ2-5, with 7 bases aligning to TRBD1. The CDR3 is 13 amino acids. The germline V gene has CDR1 MDHEN and CDR2 SYDVKM. V trimming: 7 bases; J trimming: 3 bases; junction bases outside the gene matches: 5. The CDR3 here is CASTPTGKETQYF. The CDR3 bases are TGTGCCAGCACTCCGACAGGGAAAGAGACCCAGTACTTC.

V usage is TRBV14 and J usage is TRBJ2-2; D remains ambiguous. V was clipped by 4 bases and J by 5 bases, with 8 bases between them. The CDR3 extends over 13 amino acids. Germline-derived CDR1 and CDR2 are SGHDN and FVKESK. The CDR3 DNA reads TGTGCCAGCAGCCCTATAGCAACCGGGGAGCTGTTTTTT. Its protein product is CASSPIATGELFF.

The chain recombines TRBV5-1 with TRBJ1-1; D call uncertain. The germline gives CDR1 SGHRS, CDR2 YFSETQ. The CDR3 totals 13 residues. Trimming removed 2 bases from V and 2 bases from J, with 7 bases in between. CDR3 protein: CASSFMANTEAFF. Here the CDR3 DNA reads TGCGCCAGCAGCTTCATGGCAAACACTGAAGCTTTCTTT.

The rearrangement joins TRBV18 to TRBJ1-1; 7 bases fit TRBD1. Germline V gene data show CDR1 as KGHSH and CDR2 as LQKENI. The junction had 8 bases not matched to a gene; V was cut back by 4 bases and J by 3 bases. The CDR3 is 15 residues long. CDR3 nucleotide sequence: TGTGCCAGCTCACGGTCGGCAGGGGGTGACACTGAAGCTTTCTTT. This codes for CASSRSAGGDTEAFF.

V is TRBV18 and J is TRBJ2-5; D uncertain. Per germline, CDR1 KGHSH and CDR2 LQKENI. Trimming removed 4 bases from V and 5 bases from J, with 17 bases in between. The length of the CDR3 is 15 residues. The CDR3 region is CASSHPSGPTETQYF. The CDR3, as DNA: TGTGCCAGCTCACACCCCTCAGGCCCTACGGAGACCCAGTACTTC.